This passage covers 6 T cell receptor beta chains from one sample sequenced in a study of radiotherapy plus CTLA-4 blockade in lung cancer. Method: immunoSEQ multiplex PCR; TCRdb's copy keeps in-frame clones and lacks some. The sample contains tens of thousands of clones, roughly four fifths of which appear only once. The material was peripheral blood, obtained from a patient treated with radiotherapy plus ipilimumab. These receptors all come from a human donor with non-small cell lung cancer who had stable disease on radiotherapy plus ipilimumab.

This chain links TRBV6-5 with TRBJ1-1, with 9 bases fitting TRBD1. Germline loops: CDR1 MNHEY, CDR2 SVGAGI. J lost 2 bases, V lost 6 bases, and 7 bases had no gene match. This CDR3 spans 15 amino acids. CDR3 loop: CASRKTGGINTEAFF. As DNA, the CDR3 is TGTGCCAGCAGGAAGACAGGGGGGATCAACACTGAAGCTTTCTTT.

The sample holds one count of this clone. The rearrangement uses TRBV6-5 and TRBJ2-5; tentatively, D is TRBD2 (7 bases). The CDR3 loop spans 15 amino acids. V was cut by 7 bases and J by 3 bases, with 18 bases left in between. CDR1 MNHEY and CDR2 SVGAGI come from the germline V gene. This CDR3 is CASNKLGGGEETQYF. CDR3 bases: TGTGCCAGCAACAAACTGGGGGGGGGCGAAGAGACCCAGTACTTC.

This clone is a singleton in its sample. J is TRBJ2-5 and V is TRBV10-1; D unresolved. Trimming pared 3 bases from V and 5 bases from J, leaving 13 bases between. CDR3 length: 14 residues. Germline V gene lookup returns CDR1 WNHNN and CDR2 SYGVQD (reference sequence). For the CDR3, the DNA is TGCGCCAGCAGTGACCAACAGTTGTGGGAGACCCAGTACTTC. Its translation is CASSDQQLWETQYF.

This clone was found once. V usage is TRBV9 and J usage is TRBJ2-5, with D unresolved. Judging by the DNA end, TRBJ2-7 fits better; the J call may be wrong. The CDR3 contains 16 residues. Germline values: CDR1 SGDLS, CDR2 YYNGEE. CDR3 protein: CASSLTTLPLSYEQYF. In DNA form, the CDR3 reads TGTGCCAGCAGCTTAACGACGCTACCACTCTCCTACGAGCAGTACTTC.

This clone was counted only a few times. The V and J genes are TRBV6-1 and TRBJ2-3; 12 nucleotides align to TRBD2. The V segment lost 6 bases and the J segment 4 bases; nucleotides outside the gene matches: 5. This CDR3 has 15 amino acids. Germline V gene lookup returns CDR1 MNHNS and CDR2 SASEGT. This CDR3 is CASSVTSGGSDTQYF. DNA of the CDR3: TGTGCCAGCAGCGTGACTAGCGGGGGTTCAGATACGCAGTATTTT.

The rearrangement joins TRBV5-1 to TRBJ2-7; 7 positions agree with TRBD1. The CDR3 runs to 15 residues. V was clipped by 4 bases and J by 0 bases; unmatched bases: 7. Germline CDR1 reads SGHRS; CDR2 reads YFSETQ. The DNA for the CDR3 is TGCGCCAGCAGCAACCGGGACAGCCTCTCCTACGAGCAGTACTTC. Translated: CASSNRDSLSYEQYF. The full variable domain, with the rest looked up from reference TRBV5-1 and TRBJ2-7, is KAGVTQTPRYLIKTRGQQVTLSCSPISGHRSVSWYQQTPGQGLQFLFEYFSETQRNKGNFPGRFSGRQFSNSRSEMNVSTLELGDSALYLCASSNRDSLSYEQYFGPGTRLTVT.